This T cell receptor beta chain was found in a study of T cell responses to AZD1222 COVID-19 vaccine. Across the whole study: Second-dose intervals near 4 or 12 weeks were combined. General study points: Increases in Spike-specific TCR breadth and depth were seen after two AZD1222 doses. The sample set comprised mostly white British donors with more females, and clonal diversity was possibly underestimated. Of spike-specific TCRs, nearly half reportedly target regions left unmutated in variants.

Details on this clone: Its antigen is unidentified.

TCRdb's table, derived via immunoSEQ multiplex PCR, lists solely in-frame clones and lacks some. The sample gives approximately 120,000 clones, about 89% of which show up once; 1.5% to 1.9% is in the top ten. V shed 5 bases and J shed 0 bases, with 7 bases lying between them. Germline-derived CDR1 and CDR2 are MNHNS and SASEGT. The length of the CDR3 is 14 residues. The specimen was peripheral blood, collected on day 0 of AZD1222 vaccination. This sequence was found in an adult in good health. V and J are TRBV6-1 and TRBJ2-2; no definite D call. The chain's CDR3 is CASSYHPNTGELFF. For the CDR3, the DNA is TGTGCCAGCAGTTATCACCCGAACACCGGGGAGCTGTTTTTT.